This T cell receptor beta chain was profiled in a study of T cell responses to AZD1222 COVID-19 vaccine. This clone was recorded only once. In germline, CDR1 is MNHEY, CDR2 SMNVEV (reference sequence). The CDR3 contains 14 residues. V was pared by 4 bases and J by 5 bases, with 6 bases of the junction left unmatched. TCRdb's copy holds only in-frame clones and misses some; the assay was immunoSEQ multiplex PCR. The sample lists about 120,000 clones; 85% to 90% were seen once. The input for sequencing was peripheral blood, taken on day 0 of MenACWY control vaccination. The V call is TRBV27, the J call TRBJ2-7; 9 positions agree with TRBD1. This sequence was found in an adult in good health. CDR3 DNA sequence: TGTGCCAGCAGTTCGCGGGACAGGGTGCACGAGCAGTACTTC. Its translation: CASSSRDRVHEQYF.